This T cell receptor beta chain originates from a study of control samples from healthy donors and cancer patients. In this sample, this clone turned up a few times. Assay used: immunoSEQ multiplex PCR; TCRdb lists only in-frame clones, some missing. The sample records tens of thousands of clones, roughly 90% being singletons. This CDR3 has 12 amino acids. V dropped 4 bases and J dropped 0 bases, with 3 bases sitting between them. CDR1 LGHNA and CDR2 YNFKEQ come from the germline V gene. The sequenced sample was PBMCs. The rearrangement links TRBV4-2 to TRBJ1-1; D gene unclear. The source is a man between 60 and 75 years old with colorectal cancer. CDR3 sequence reads: CASSRMNTEAFF. The CDR3 nucleotides are TGTGCCAGCAGCCGAATGAACACTGAAGCTTTCTTT.